The 29 T cell receptor beta chains in this list originate from one sample, sequenced in a study of T-cell reconstitution after alpha-beta-depleted transplantation in children. As it was prepared, the TCRbeta library received unique molecular identifiers. TCRdb re-called the PCR reads through MiXCR, storing one row per CDR3 protein. The sample contains approximately 1,000,000 distinct CDR3 sequences, about 29% of which appear only once. Sequencing was performed on PBMCs, mostly from graft donor cells, taken 360 days after TCRalphabeta/CD19-depleted stem cell transplant. These receptors were collected from a boy younger than two who had a stem cell transplant for SCID, so the T cells may come from the graft donor.

This clonotype has at least ten counts. One junction end disagrees with the germline gene, perhaps due to a read error. The V call is TRBV5-1, the J call TRBJ2-1; D is ambiguous. The CDR3 has 12 amino acids. The germline V gene encodes CDR1 SGHRS and CDR2 YFSETQ. Here the CDR3 reads CASSLGPNEQFF. The CDR3 DNA reads TGTGCCAGCAGCTTGGGTCCGAATGAGCAGTTCTTC.

In nucleotides, the CDR3 is TGCGCCAGCAGCTTGGCCTTCTCCGGGGCGGGAAGCTCCTACAATGAGCAGTTCTTC. It specifies CASSLAFSGAGSSYNEQFF. V gene TRBV5-1 combines with J gene TRBJ2-1; the D gene is possibly TRBD2 (6 bases). The germline gives CDR1 SGHRS, CDR2 YFSETQ. The V gene lost 0 bases and the J gene lost 0 bases, with 19 bases spanning the gap. The CDR3 extends over 19 amino acids.

The chain links TRBV15 to TRBJ2-2; tentative D call: TRBD1 (6 bases). Germline-derived CDR1 and CDR2 are LNHNV and YYDKDF (reference sequence). V dropped 1 base and J dropped 4 bases, with 16 bases sitting between them. This CDR3 spans 17 amino acids. The CDR3 protein is CATSRVAGVRITGELFF. In nucleotides, the CDR3 is TGTGCCACCAGCAGAGTTGCAGGGGTTAGGATCACCGGGGAGCTGTTTTTT.

The chain links TRBV6-2 or TRBV6-3 to TRBJ2-7; tentative D call: TRBD2 (7 bases). Germline CDR1 reads MNHEY; CDR2 reads SVGEGT. The CDR3 runs to 15 residues. The ends were cut back, 6 bases at V and 2 bases at J, with 17 bases in the middle. CDR3 DNA sequence: TGTGCCAGCAGCCGTGAGGGGGGGGCCGCCTACGAGCAGTACTTC. The encoded protein is CASSREGGAAYEQYF.

This chain joins TRBV7-2 and TRBJ2-1, with unresolved D. The CDR3 extends over 15 amino acids. The V gene lost 1 base and the J gene lost 8 bases, with 15 bases spanning the gap. Germline lookup yields CDR1 SGHTA and CDR2 FQGNSA. This CDR3 is CASSLGMVLSDEQFF. The CDR3 nucleotides are TGTGCCAGCAGCTTAGGGATGGTACTGTCCGATGAGCAGTTCTTC.

The rearrangement links TRBV5-5 to TRBJ1-5, with a possible D match to TRBD1 (6 bases). V lost 4 bases and J lost 4, with 15 bases in between. The CDR3 spans 15 residues. CDR1 is SGHKS, CDR2 YYEKEE, per germline (reference sequence). The CDR3: CASSPDRAVNQPQHF. In DNA form, the CDR3 reads TGTGCCAGCAGCCCGGACAGAGCGGTAAATCAGCCCCAGCATTTT.

This clonotype was counted between two and nine times. This chain's CDR3 is CASSRTGRKAFF. DNA of the CDR3: TGTGCCAGCAGCCGAACAGGGCGTAAAGCTTTCTTT. This chain links TRBV7-2 with TRBJ1-1; a weak D match, TRBD1 (6 bases). Germline V lookup: CDR1 SGHTA, CDR2 FQGNSA. The CDR3 is made up of 12 amino acids. V was clipped by 5 bases and J by 9 bases, with 13 bases between them.

The V gene is TRBV12-3 or TRBV12-4, the J gene TRBJ1-1; 7 bases align to TRBD1. The CDR3 sequence is 14 residues long. J lost 5 bases, V lost 4 bases, and 7 bases had no gene match. The CDR3 nucleotides are TGTGCCAGCAGTTCCCGACAGGGAAGGACTGAAGCTTTCTTT. Translating it yields CASSSRQGRTEAFF.

There are many counts of this clonotype. The chain joins TRBV12-3 or TRBV12-4 to TRBJ2-7, with no clear D. Trimming stripped 4 bases from V and 2 bases from J, with 9 bases between. This CDR3 is 13 amino acids long. The CDR3 DNA follows: TGTGCCAGCAGTTCCGGGTCACCCTACGAGCAGTACTTC. This sequence encodes CASSSGSPYEQYF.

The rearrangement joins TRBV7-9 to TRBJ2-1; D possibly corresponds to TRBD1 (6 bases). The CDR3 runs to 17 residues. CDR1 SEHNR and CDR2 FQNEAQ come from the germline V gene (reference sequence). Trimming removed 4 bases at V and 4 bases at J, with 20 bases between. CDR3 residues: CASSSPKTRDKYNEQFF. DNA of the CDR3: TGTGCCAGCAGCTCCCCAAAGACCCGGGACAAATACAATGAGCAGTTCTTC.

In this sample, this clonotype turned up a few times. This chain connects TRBV10-3 to TRBJ1-1, with D perhaps TRBD1 (6 bases). Trimming pared 3 bases from V and 4 bases from J, leaving 15 bases between. CDR3 length equals 15 residues. Germline V gene lookup returns CDR1 ENHRY and CDR2 SYGVKD. The CDR3 nucleotides are TGTGCCATCAGTGAAAACCCAGGGGTGAGCACTGAAGCTTTCTTT. Protein: CAISENPGVSTEAFF.

This clonotype was found a few times. The chain has TRBV7-9 and TRBJ1-5; D remains ambiguous. This CDR3 is 16 amino acids long. Trimming cost V 1 base and J 4 bases, with 14 bases left between them. Germline CDR1 SEHNR, CDR2 FQNEAQ (reference sequence). CDR3 nucleotides: TGTGCCAGCAGCTTAGGCCGATCAGGAGAGAATCAGCCCCAGCATTTT. This encodes CASSLGRSGENQPQHF.

A few counts support this clonotype. J is TRBJ2-7 and V is TRBV20-1, with 10 bases that match TRBD2. Germline V CDR1 and CDR2: DFQATT, SNEGSKA (reference sequence). The CDR3 spans 14 residues. After removal of 2 bases from V and 4 bases from J, the junction contained 5 bases not matched to a gene. CDR3 sequence: CSARLSGGPYEQYF. CDR3 sequence (DNA): TGCAGTGCTAGACTTAGCGGGGGGCCTTACGAGCAGTACTTC.

The V and J genes are TRBV4-1 and TRBJ2-6; 7 bases are shared with TRBD1. The trim removed 2 bases at V and 2 bases at J, leaving 6 bases unmatched. The CDR3 contains 17 residues. CDR1 is MGHRA and CDR2 is YSYEKL in the germline V gene. CDR3 bases: TGCGCCAGCAGCCAACCCCCCGACAGGGCTGGGGCCAACGTCCTGACTTTC. It specifies CASSQPPDRAGANVLTF.

The chain joins TRBV20-1 to TRBJ2-5; D might be TRBD2 (5 bases). The CDR3 is 15 residues long. CDR1 is DFQATT, CDR2 SNEGSKA, per germline (reference sequence). The V end was cut by 6 bases, the J end by 3 bases, with 20 bases between. The CDR3 sequence: CSAPRPGVAKETQYF. In nucleotides, the CDR3 is TGCAGTGCCCCCCGCCCCGGGGTAGCCAAAGAGACCCAGTACTTC.

This chain links TRBV6-2 or TRBV6-3 with TRBJ2-1; 7 nucleotides agree with TRBD1. V lost 6 bases and J lost 0; bases outside the gene matches: 20. There are 20 residues in the CDR3. The germline V gene encodes CDR1 MNHEY and CDR2 SVGEGT. This CDR3 reads CASRAQGGKRGLLSYNEQFF. CDR3 in DNA: TGTGCCAGCAGGGCGCAAGGGGGCAAGAGGGGCCTTCTCTCCTACAATGAGCAGTTCTTC.

The chain employs TRBV28 and TRBJ1-1; 7 bases map to TRBD1. The CDR3 is made up of 14 amino acids. Losses at the gene ends were 4 bases for V and 4 bases for J; bases not matched to a gene: 6. Looked up from germline, CDR1 is MDHEN and CDR2 is SYDVKM. For the CDR3, the DNA is TGTGCCAGCAGTTCGCCGACAGGGTTCACTGAAGCTTTCTTT. The encoded protein is CASSSPTGFTEAFF.

The chain carries TRBV6-1 and TRBJ1-1; TRBD1 aligns across 7 bases. CDR1 and CDR2 (germline): MNHNS, SASEGT. V gave up 7 bases and J gave up 4 bases; unmatched junction bases: 9. This CDR3 has 14 residues. CDR3 DNA sequence: TGTGCCAGCAAAAGAGGGGGCGGGGGCACTGAAGCTTTCTTT. Encoded protein: CASKRGGGGTEAFF.

This clonotype occurred a few times. The V and J genes are TRBV5-1 and TRBJ1-1; 8 bases agree with TRBD1. Per germline, CDR1 SGHRS and CDR2 YFSETQ. The CDR3 extends over 16 amino acids. V was clipped by 3 bases and J by 2 bases; unmatched bases: 9. Written as DNA, the CDR3 is TGCGCCAGCAGCTCGTCGGGACAGGCCTTTAACACTGAAGCTTTCTTT. Translating it yields CASSSSGQAFNTEAFF.

The chain uses TRBV2 and TRBJ2-7; 9 nucleotides line up with TRBD1. The J segment lost 3 bases and the V segment lost 3 bases, leaving 6 bases of the junction unmatched. CDR1 is SNHLY and CDR2 is FYNNEI in the germline V gene. CDR3 length: 15 residues. CDR3 DNA sequence: TGTGCCAGCAGTGACGGAGGGACAGGGCACTACGAGCAGTACTTC. Its translation is CASSDGGTGHYEQYF.

The chain couples TRBV5-1 to TRBJ2-1; TRBD1 might be the D (5 bases). The CDR3 totals 16 residues. Germline V gene sequence: CDR1 SGHRS, CDR2 YFSETQ. Trimming removed 1 base from V and 3 bases from J, with 14 bases in between. The CDR3 spells CASSLYRQGDYNEQFF. The CDR3 DNA reads as TGCGCCAGCAGCTTGTACCGGCAGGGCGACTACAATGAGCAGTTCTTC.

J is TRBJ2-1 and V is TRBV28, with D hard to call. The length of the CDR3 is 15 residues. CDR1 and CDR2 (germline): MDHEN, SYDVKM. V was trimmed by 3 bases and J by 6 bases, leaving 15 bases between them. The CDR3 here is CASSLTLAHRNEQFF. The CDR3 DNA sequence: TGTGCCAGCAGTTTGACACTGGCGCACCGCAATGAGCAGTTCTTC. The whole variable domain, filled in from reference TRBV28 and TRBJ2-1, reads DVKVTQSSRYLVKRTGEKVFLECVQDMDHENMFWYRQDPGLGLRLIYFSYDVKMKEKGDIPEGYSVSREKKERFSLILESASTNQTSMYLCASSLTLAHRNEQFFGPGTRLTVL.

A few counts support this clonotype. The chain combines TRBV7-8 with TRBJ2-5; no clear D gene. This CDR3 region has 14 residues. CDR1 and CDR2 (germline): SGHVS, FQNEAQ. V lost 5 bases to trimming and J lost 2 bases, with 12 bases between them. The CDR3 coding sequence is TGTGCCAGCAGCCCGCGGTACAAACAAGAGACCCAGTACTTC. The encoded protein is CASSPRYKQETQYF.

This clonotype came up a few times. The rearrangement links TRBV7-6 to TRBJ2-5; 10 bases match TRBD2. V trimming: 1 base; J trimming: 4 bases; junction bases outside the gene matches: 3. CDR1 is SGHVS, CDR2 FNYEAQ, per germline. This CDR3 comprises 15 residues. The CDR3 nucleotides read TGTGCCAGCAGCTTAGTGGTAGCGGGGGGAGAGACCCAGTACTTC. Its translation: CASSLVVAGGETQYF. Variable domain in full (rest from reference TRBV7-6 and TRBJ2-5): GAGVSQSPRYKVTKRGQDVALRCDPISGHVSLYWYRQALGQGPEFLTYFNYEAQQDKSGLPNDRFSAERPEGSISTLTIQRTEQRDSAMYRCASSLVVAGGETQYFGPGTRLLVL.

The chain uses TRBV19 and TRBJ2-1; 8 bases are shared with TRBD1. V dropped 6 bases and J dropped 4; count of bases not matched to a gene: 8. This CDR3 has 15 amino acids. Germline V gives CDR1 LNHDA, CDR2 SQIVND (reference sequence). DNA for the CDR3: TGTGCCAGTAGCCAGGGGGCGGCCTTTTACAATGAGCAGTTCTTC. Translating it yields CASSQGAAFYNEQFF.

This chain links TRBV5-1 with TRBJ2-2, with no clear D. The CDR3 covers 14 residues. The ends were cut back, 4 bases at V and 8 bases at J, with 15 bases in the middle. In germline, CDR1 is SGHRS, CDR2 YFSETQ. The CDR3 loop reads CASSVSGVMGELFF. The CDR3 coding sequence is TGCGCCAGCAGCGTGTCTGGAGTGATGGGGGAGCTGTTTTTT.

The chain joins TRBV7-3 to TRBJ2-1, with TRBD2 identical over 8 bases. The junction had 8 bases not matched to a gene; V was cut back by 3 bases and J by 4 bases. The CDR3 loop spans 16 amino acids. Germline-derived CDR1 and CDR2 are SGHTA and FQGTGA. CDR3 coding DNA: TGTGCCAGCAGCTTGAGACCGGGGGGGGCGTACAATGAGCAGTTCTTC. Encoded protein: CASSLRPGGAYNEQFF.

The chain links TRBV4-1 to TRBJ1-2; D possibly corresponds to TRBD1 (6 bases). Trimming stripped 0 bases from V and 1 base from J, with 18 bases between. Germline V CDR1 and CDR2: MGHRA, YSYEKL. This CDR3 comprises 18 residues. This CDR3 reads CASSQDWPRQAINYGYTF. CDR3 coding DNA: TGCGCCAGCAGCCAAGATTGGCCTCGACAGGCGATTAACTATGGCTACACCTTC.

This clonotype turned up a few times. One junction end disagrees with the germline gene, perhaps due to a read error. The chain combines TRBV20-1 with TRBJ1-1; TRBD1 might be the D (6 bases). The CDR3 is 11 residues long. Germline CDR1 is DFQATT and CDR2 is SNEGSKA (reference sequence). CDR3 sequence: CSARWDTEAFF. DNA of the CDR3: TGCAGTGCCAGGTGGGACACGGAAGCTTTCTTT.